These T cell receptor beta chains were read from a single sample in a study of read filtering for tumor transcriptome and immune sequencing. TCRdb reanalysed the reads using MiXCR and keeps one entry per CDR3 protein. The sample yields about 40,000 distinct CDR3 sequences, around 15% seen once. The sequencing sample was made of a population of CD138-negative cells sorted from bone marrow. These receptors all come from a donor older than 35 with multiple myeloma. The CDR3 runs from the conserved cysteine through the conserved F or W. D genes are given only for firm matches. Clone size is given for some rows only: seen once, a few or many times, or a class if the clone is expanded.

TRBJ2-5,many,TRBV10-3,.,TGTGCCATCAGTGAAACAGATCAAGAGACCCAGTACTTC,CAISETDQETQYF
TRBJ2-1,many,TRBV11-2,.,TGTGCCAGCAGCTCGGGACCCCCGGACTATGAGCAGTTCTTC,CASSSGPPDYEQFF
TRBJ2-5,many,TRBV9,.,TGTGCCAGCAGCGTTGGATTTGAGGAGACCCAGTACTTC,CASSVGFEETQYF
TRBJ2-3,many,TRBV4-3,.,TGCGCCAGCAGCCAAGTATCCCGGGACCCTAGCACAGATACGCAGTATTTT,CASSQVSRDPSTDTQYF
TRBJ2-3,many,TRBV28,TRBD2,TGTGCCAGCAGTTTATTAGGGACTATAAACACAGATACGCAGTATTTT,CASSLLGTINTDTQYF
TRBJ2-1,.,TRBV12-3/TRBV12-4,TRBD2,TGTGCCAGCAGCACCGCCTGGGGAGGGGTCCGCTACAATGAGCAGTTCTTC,CASSTAWGGVRYNEQFF
TRBJ2-1,many,TRBV7-9,.,TGTGCCAGCAACTCAGGATACAATGAGCAGTTCTTC,CASNSGYNEQFF
TRBJ2-5,many,TRBV7-9,.,TGTGCCAGCAGCTCGGACAGAATCCTTGTCGAGACCCAGTACTTC,CASSSDRILVETQYF
TRBJ1-1,many,TRBV20-1,TRBD1,TGCAGTGCTAGGAGGCGATACAGGGGTTCGAACACTGAAGCTTTCTTT,CSARRRYRGSNTEAFF
TRBJ1-5,.,TRBV20-1,.,TGCAGTGCTAGATCCTCCCTGGGATGGTTCAATCAGCCCCAGCAATTT,CSARSSLGWFNQPQQF
TRBJ2-1,many,TRBV19,.,TGTGCCAGTAGTCCCGGGACACCGTCCTACAATGAGCAGTTCTTC,CASSPGTPSYNEQFF
TRBJ1-2,many,TRBV29-1,.,TGCAGCGTCCCATGGGGAATCTATGGCTACACCTTC,CSVPWGIYGYTF
TRBJ2-7,.,TRBV9,.,TGTGCCAGCAGCGTAAACGCGGGGCAGGAGCAGTACTTC,CASSVNAGQEQYF
TRBJ1-5,many,TRBV12-5,.,TGTGCTAGTGGTTTGGTACATTTAAGAACTTACCGCAATCAGCCCCAGCATTTT,CASGLVHLRTYRNQPQHF
TRBJ2-3,many,TRBV20-1,TRBD2,TGCAGTGCTAGGATGGCGGGAGTGAGGTCAGATACGCAGTATTTT,CSARMAGVRSDTQYF
TRBJ1-2,many,TRBV5-4,.,TGTGCCAGCAGCCTGTCGCAGGGTTATGGCTACACCTTC,CASSLSQGYGYTF
TRBJ1-2,many,TRBV18,TRBD1,TGTGCCAGCTCAGAGGACAGGGCATCTAACTATGGCTACACCTTC,CASSEDRASNYGYTF
TRBJ1-4,many,TRBV4-1,.,TGCGCCAGCAGCCAAGATTCTGGAGAAAAACTGTTTTTT,CASSQDSGEKLFF
TRBJ2-1,.,TRBV7-8,.,TGTGCCAGCAGCAGCGAGGTGCCTGCGTCCTACAAGGAGCAGTTCTTC,CASSSEVPASYKEQFF
TRBJ2-1,many,TRBV4-3,.,TGCGCCAGCAGCCAAGATTACGGAGGCTCCTACAATGAGCAGTTCTTC,CASSQDYGGSYNEQFF
TRBJ2-1,many,TRBV9,TRBD2,TGTGCCAGCAGCACTAGCGGGAGCACTGAGCAGTTCTTC,CASSTSGSTEQFF
TRBJ2-3,once,TRBV20-1,TRBD2,TGCGGTGCTAGAGTCCCAGCGGGAAGCACAGATACGCAGTATTTT,CGARVPAGSTDTQYF
TRBJ2-1,many,TRBV19,.,TGTGCCAGTAGTTTCCGACCGGGAGCTTCCTACAATGAGCAGTTCTTC,CASSFRPGASYNEQFF
TRBJ2-7,many,TRBV20-1,TRBD1,TGCAGTGCTAGTTCGACAGGGGGCCCGACGGGATCCTACGAGCAGTACTTC,CSASSTGGPTGSYEQYF
TRBJ2-7,many,TRBV5-4,.,TGTGCCAGCAGCTTAGGGACACAAAACAGGGAGTACTTC,CASSLGTQNREYF
TRBJ1-5,many,TRBV28,.,TGTGCCAGCAAAGGAAATCAGCCCCAGCATTTT,CASKGNQPQHF
TRBJ2-3,many,TRBV6-2/TRBV6-3,TRBD2,TGTGCCAGCAGTTCGACGACTAGCGGGGGCTCTGGTACGCAGTATTTT,CASSSTTSGGSGTQYF
TRBJ2-7,many,TRBV6-5,TRBD2,TGTGCCAGCAGTGGTGATAGCGGGAGTTACGAGCAGTACTTC,CASSGDSGSYEQYF
TRBJ2-1,.,TRBV6-5,TRBD2,TGTGCCAGCAGTTACTCGCCTAGCGGGATATCGGGCTCCTACAATGAGCAGTTCTTC,CASSYSPSGISGSYNEQFF
TRBJ2-5,many,TRBV20-1,TRBD2,TGCAGTGCTCGGGCTCTAGCGGGAGCTAACGAGGAGACCCAGTACTTC,CSARALAGANEETQYF
TRBJ1-1,many,TRBV7-3,.,TGTGCCAGCAGTTTGTGGGGGAACACTGAAGCTTTCTTT,CASSLWGNTEAFF
TRBJ2-7,many,TRBV5-1,.,TGCGCCAGCAGCTCAGGACTATACGAGCAGTACTTC,CASSSGLYEQYF
TRBJ1-5,many,TRBV19,TRBD1,TGTGCCAGTAGCGAGACGGGACAGTTTCAGCCCCAGCATTTT,CASSETGQFQPQHF
TRBJ2-1,.,TRBV29-1,TRBD2,TGCAGCGCGGGACTAGCGGGGATCCCCTACAGTGAGCAGTTCTTC,CSAGLAGIPYSEQFF
TRBJ1-5,many,TRBV7-9,.,TGTGCCAGCAGCCTACCCAATCAGCCCCAGCATTTT,CASSLPNQPQHF
TRBJ2-7,few,TRBV20-1,.,TGCAGTGCTATGGCGGGGCGGTCGAGGCGCTACGAGCAGTACTTC,CSAMAGRSRRYEQYF
TRBJ2-1,.,TRBV5-1,TRBD2,TGCGCCAGCAGCTTTGAGCGGGAGTACAATGGGCAGTTCTTC,CASSFEREYNGQFF
TRBJ2-4,many,TRBV7-9,TRBD2,TGTGCCAGCAGCGGGGGACTAGCGGGGCTATCCAAAAACATTCAGTACTTC,CASSGGLAGLSKNIQYF
TRBJ2-7,many,TRBV2,.,TGTGCCAGCAGTGAAAGAGTGTCCGAGCAGTACTTC,CASSERVSEQYF
TRBJ2-3,many,TRBV7-3,.,TGTGCCAGCAGCTTAAGCCCCTCGCTACGGAACACAGATACGCAGTATTTT,CASSLSPSLRNTDTQYF
TRBJ2-1,many,TRBV20-1,.,TGCAGTGCTAGAGTGGACGGCAACGCGAAGAATGAGCAGTTCTTC,CSARVDGNAKNEQFF
TRBJ2-3,many,TRBV20-1,.,TGCAGTGCTAGATTTGGCATTTCCACAGATACGCAGTATTTT,CSARFGISTDTQYF
TRBJ2-1,many,TRBV6-2/TRBV6-3,TRBD2,TGTGCCAGCAGTTCGACTGGACTAGCGGGGTACAATGAGCAGTTCTTC,CASSSTGLAGYNEQFF